This TCR beta chain appears in the sequencing data of a study of cytomegalovirus exposure and HLA in healthy donors. Study-wide results and limits: Most observed TCR sequences were rare, whereas some public TCRs were detected in many donors. It was taken for granted in presence/absence analyses that sequencing depth across donors was roughly uniform.

The PCR employed 60 Vbeta primers together with 13 Jbeta primers. Sequencing was performed with immunoSEQ multiplex PCR; in TCRdb, only in-frame clones are kept and a portion is missing. The sample includes some 220,000 clones, roughly 73% of them seen just once. Of note for this clone: Its antigen is currently unknown.

The receptor was isolated from a boy between 10 and 17 years old in good health and CMV-seronegative. Sequencing was performed on PBMCs.

CDR3 nucleotide sequence: TGTGCCAGCAGCCCCCTAGCGGGAGCCTTGAAACAGTACTTC. This encodes CASSPLAGALKQYF. The V call is TRBV7-2, the J call TRBJ2-7, with 10 bases fitting TRBD2. The trim removed 5 bases at V and 10 bases at J, leaving 11 bases unmatched. The CDR3 spans 14 residues. Looked up from germline, CDR1 is SGHTA and CDR2 is FQGNSA.